The clone carrying this TCR beta chain was recorded once. At the DNA level, this CDR3 is encoded by other sequences in the same sample as well. These data belong to a study of blood T cell repertoires in COVID-19. Across the whole study: The cDNA or gDNA used as material had been derived from T cells, B-cell-depleted T cells, or PBMCs.

Authors' processing steps: Reference gene primer amplification yielded estimated nucleated cell counts. Measured with immunoSEQ multiplex PCR; TCRdb has only the in-frame clones, and not every one. V and J calls and clone size are copied from that table; D and trimming were computed from the DNA. Found here are 250,000 to 300,000 clones, 70% to 90% of them singletons; the top ten hold under 7%. The V gene lost 6 bases and the J gene lost 3 bases, with 5 bases spanning the gap. The CDR3 consists of 12 residues. CDR1 is LGHNT and CDR2 is FRNRAP in the germline V gene. All enrollees were roughly 18 to 90 years old and from about 25 US areas. Within 2 weeks of study entry, exposed participants had contacted a PCR-confirmed or clinician-diagnosed COVID-19 case.

Sequencing input: PBMCs or T cells enriched from blood (not recorded which). This TCR derives from a woman aged 45-65 years who had been exposed to COVID-19. V is TRBV12-5 and J is TRBJ2-2; D is unresolved. The CDR3, as DNA: TGTGCTAGTGGCCGCGACACCGGGGAGCTGTTTTTT. Translating gives CASGRDTGELFF.